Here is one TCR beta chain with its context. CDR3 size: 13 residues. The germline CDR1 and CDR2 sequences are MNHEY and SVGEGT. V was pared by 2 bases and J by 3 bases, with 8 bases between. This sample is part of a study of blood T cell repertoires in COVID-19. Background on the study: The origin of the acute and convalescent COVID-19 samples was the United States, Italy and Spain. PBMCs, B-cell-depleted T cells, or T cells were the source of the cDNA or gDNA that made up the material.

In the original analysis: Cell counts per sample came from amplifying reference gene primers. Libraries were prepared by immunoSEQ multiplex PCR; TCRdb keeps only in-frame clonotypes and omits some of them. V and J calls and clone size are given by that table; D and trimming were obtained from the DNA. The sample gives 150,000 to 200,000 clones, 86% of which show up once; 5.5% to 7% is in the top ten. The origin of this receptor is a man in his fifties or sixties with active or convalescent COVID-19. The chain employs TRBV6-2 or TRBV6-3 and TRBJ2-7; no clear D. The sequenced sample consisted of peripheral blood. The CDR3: CASSYGPNYEQYF. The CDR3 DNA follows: TGTGCCAGCAGTTACGGGCCAAACTACGAGCAGTACTTC.